This T cell receptor beta chain is from a study of cytomegalovirus exposure and HLA in healthy donors. About this clone: Its antigen is unidentified. The sample has other DNA sequences that encode this CDR3 too.

The PCR ran on 60 Vbeta and 13 Jbeta primers. Using immunoSEQ multiplex PCR, the repertoire was profiled, and TCRdb retains in-frame clones only, with some absent. The table lists roughly 120,000 clones, around 8.5% of them singletons. With 3 bases removed from V and 3 bases from J, the gap between germline ends came to 4 bases. The CDR3 consists of 13 residues. Germline-derived CDR1 and CDR2 are SGHNT and YYREEE (reference sequence). General observations from the study: For most TCR beta V segments, an earlier analysis put the productive rate at about 90% or about 30% of the time. TRBV6-2, TRBV6-3 and some other V segments were excluded as indistinguishable. One later analysis reportedly identified an Asian-associated ancestry cluster that showed fewer N-insertions than the approximately 710-donor mean. Researchers reported in a later analysis that a missense DCLRE1C variant was tied to TCR beta V- and J-gene trimming.

Sequencing was performed on PBMCs. The receptor was isolated from a man aged 35-49 years in good health and CMV-seronegative. V gene TRBV5-4 combines with J gene TRBJ2-6; D is unclear. CDR3: CASSSGGANVLTF. CDR3 sequence (DNA): TGTGCCAGCAGCTCGGGTGGGGCCAACGTCCTGACTTTC.